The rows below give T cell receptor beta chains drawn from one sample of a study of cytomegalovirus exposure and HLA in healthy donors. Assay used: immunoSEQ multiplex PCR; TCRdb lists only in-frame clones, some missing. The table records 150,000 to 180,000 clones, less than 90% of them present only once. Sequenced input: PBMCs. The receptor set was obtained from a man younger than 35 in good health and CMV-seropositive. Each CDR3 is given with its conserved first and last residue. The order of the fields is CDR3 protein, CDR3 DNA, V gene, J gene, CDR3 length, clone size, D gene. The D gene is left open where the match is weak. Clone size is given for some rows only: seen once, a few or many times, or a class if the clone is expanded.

CDR3: CSVGGESQPGLAGERYTGELFF
DNA: TGCAGCGTTGGAGGCGAGAGCCAACCGGGACTAGCGGGAGAGCGGTACACCGGGGAGCTGTTTTTT
V: TRBV29-1
J: TRBJ2-2
length: 22
size: NA
D: TRBD2

CDR3: CASSFEGDTGELFF
DNA: TGTGCCAGCAGCTTCGAAGGGGACACCGGGGAGCTGTTTTTT
V: TRBV11-2
J: TRBJ2-2
length: 14
size: NA
D: NA

CDR3: CASSLSGANVLTF
DNA: TGTGCCAGCAGCCTCTCTGGGGCCAACGTCCTGACTTTC
V: TRBV25-1
J: TRBJ2-6
length: 13
size: NA
D: NA

CDR3: CASSPRQGSNEQFF
DNA: TGTGCCAGCAGCCCACGACAGGGTAGCAATGAGCAGTTCTTC
V: TRBV7-2
J: TRBJ2-1
length: 14
size: NA
D: TRBD1

CDR3: CASSPLQGVRSDTQYF
DNA: TGCGCCAGCAGCCCCCTACAGGGGGTACGCTCAGATACGCAGTATTTT
V: TRBV5-1
J: TRBJ2-3
length: 16
size: NA
D: TRBD1

CDR3: CASSPSSGREHDGELFF
DNA: TGTGCCAGCAGCCCGAGCAGCGGGAGGGAACACGACGGGGAGCTGTTTTTT
V: TRBV5-4
J: TRBJ2-2
length: 17
size: NA
D: TRBD2

CDR3: CSAGGTPTFF
DNA: TGCAGCGCTGGGGGGACGCCGACTTTCTTT
V: TRBV29-1
J: TRBJ1-1
length: 10
size: few
D: NA

CDR3: CASSPRGGGSYEQYF
DNA: TGTGCCAGCTCACCTCGGGGGGGTGGATCCTACGAGCAGTACTTC
V: TRBV18
J: TRBJ2-7
length: 15
size: NA
D: TRBD2

CDR3: CASTLGQYEAFF
DNA: TGTGCCAGCACCCTCGGACAGTATGAAGCTTTCTTT
V: TRBV6-6
J: TRBJ1-1
length: 12
size: NA
D: NA

CDR3: CASSLGPRGRETQYF
DNA: TGTGCCAGCAGCTTGGGACCCCGCGGCAGAGAGACCCAGTACTTC
V: TRBV5-6
J: TRBJ2-5
length: 15
size: NA
D: NA

CDR3: CASNMGDTQYF
DNA: TGTGCCAGTAATATGGGCGATACGCAGTATTTT
V: TRBV27
J: TRBJ2-3
length: 11
size: NA
D: NA

CDR3: CASRLEVAGTDTQYF
DNA: TGTGCCAGCAGATTGGAGGTAGCGGGCACAGATACGCAGTATTTT
V: TRBV5-8
J: TRBJ2-3
length: 15
size: NA
D: NA

CDR3: CASSPDREQYF
DNA: TGCGCCAGCAGCCCCGACAGGGAACAGTACTTC
V: TRBV10-2
J: TRBJ2-7
length: 11
size: few
D: TRBD1

CDR3: CASSQTGVDTQYF
DNA: TGTGCCAGCTCACAGACAGGGGTAGATACGCAGTATTTT
V: TRBV18
J: TRBJ2-3
length: 13
size: NA
D: TRBD1

CDR3: CASSLQVTDTQYF
DNA: TGTGCCAGCAGCTTGCAGGTCACAGATACGCAGTATTTT
V: TRBV5-5
J: TRBJ2-3
length: 13
size: NA
D: NA

CDR3: CASSPPAGGYEKLFF
DNA: TGTGCCAGCAGCCCTCCCGCGGGGGGGTATGAAAAACTGTTTTTT
V: TRBV6-5
J: TRBJ1-4
length: 15
size: NA
D: NA

CDR3: CASSFTGGRGINEQYF
DNA: TGTGCCAGCAGTTTCACGGGGGGGAGGGGGATCAACGAGCAGTACTTC
V: TRBV27
J: TRBJ2-7
length: 16
size: NA
D: TRBD2

CDR3: CASSSSSYNEQFF
DNA: TGTGCCAGCAGTTCCAGCTCCTACAATGAGCAGTTCTTC
V: TRBV6-5
J: TRBJ2-1
length: 13
size: NA
D: NA

CDR3: CASRPGLRTDTQYF
DNA: TGTGCCAGCAGGCCGGGACTCCGCACAGATACGCAGTATTTT
V: TRBV7-9
J: TRBJ2-3
length: 14
size: NA
D: NA

CDR3: CASSVDSENTEAFF
DNA: TGTGCCAGCAGTGTTGACAGCGAGAACACTGAAGCTTTCTTT
V: TRBV6-4
J: TRBJ1-1
length: 14
size: many
D: NA

CDR3: CASRQDNQPQHF
DNA: TGTGCCAGCAGACAGGATAATCAGCCCCAGCATTTT
V: TRBV28
J: TRBJ1-5
length: 12
size: NA
D: NA

CDR3: CASSLGPLVLHGYTF
DNA: TGTGCCAGCAGCTTAGGCCCCCTAGTTCTTCATGGCTACACCTTC
V: TRBV11-2
J: TRBJ1-2
length: 15
size: NA
D: NA

CDR3: CASSQAGVQYF
DNA: TGTGCCAGCAGCCAGGCAGGGGTGCAGTACTTC
V: TRBV14
J: TRBJ2-7
length: 11
size: NA
D: NA

CDR3: CASSMGQGNEQFF
DNA: TGTGCCAGCAGCATGGGACAGGGCAATGAGCAGTTCTTC
V: TRBV7-3
J: TRBJ2-1
length: 13
size: NA
D: TRBD1

CDR3: CASSPPARTSGSEQYF
DNA: TGTGCCAGCTCACCACCAGCCAGGACTAGCGGGAGCGAGCAGTACTTC
V: TRBV18
J: TRBJ2-7
length: 16
size: NA
D: TRBD2

CDR3: CASSLGGGRASYEQYF
DNA: TGTGCCAGCAGCTTGGGTGGCGGGAGGGCCTCCTACGAGCAGTACTTC
V: TRBV5-6
J: TRBJ2-7
length: 16
size: NA
D: TRBD2

CDR3: CASSTSLAANEQFF
DNA: TGTGCCAGTAGTACCTCTCTAGCGGCCAATGAGCAGTTCTTC
V: TRBV19
J: TRBJ2-1
length: 14
size: few
D: TRBD2

CDR3: CASSQDISGSPGTGELFF
DNA: TGCGCCAGCAGCCAAGATATTAGCGGGAGTCCGGGGACCGGGGAGCTGTTTTTT
V: TRBV4-3
J: TRBJ2-2
length: 18
size: NA
D: TRBD2

CDR3: CASSEGLQETQYF
DNA: TGTGCCAGCAGTGAGGGGCTCCAAGAGACCCAGTACTTC
V: TRBV6-1
J: TRBJ2-5
length: 13
size: NA
D: NA

CDR3: CASSLYDSALFGAFF
DNA: TGTGCCAGCAGCTTATATGATAGTGCCTTGTTCGGAGCTTTCTTT
V: TRBV11-2
J: TRBJ1-1
length: 15
size: NA
D: NA

CDR3: CASSQDVPSGSYNEQFF
DNA: TGCGCCAGCAGCCAAGATGTCCCTAGCGGTTCCTACAATGAGCAGTTCTTC
V: TRBV4-3
J: TRBJ2-1
length: 17
size: NA
D: TRBD2

CDR3: CASSYRDRVEAFF
DNA: TGTGCCAGCAGTTACAGGGACAGGGTTGAAGCTTTCTTT
V: TRBV6-6
J: TRBJ1-1
length: 13
size: NA
D: TRBD1

CDR3: CASSFLTSGGTDTQYF
DNA: TGTGCCAGCAGCTTCCTCACTAGCGGGGGCACAGATACGCAGTATTTT
V: TRBV11-2
J: TRBJ2-3
length: 16
size: NA
D: TRBD2

CDR3: CASSLDRGDYSNQPQHF
DNA: TGTGCCAGCAGCTTGGACAGGGGCGACTATAGCAATCAGCCCCAGCATTTT
V: TRBV5-5
J: TRBJ1-5
length: 17
size: few
D: TRBD1

CDR3: CASSHGTAYEQYF
DNA: TGTGCCAGCAGCCACGGGACAGCCTACGAGCAGTACTTC
V: TRBV14
J: TRBJ2-7
length: 13
size: NA
D: TRBD1

CDR3: CASSPGQGETQYF
DNA: TGTGCCAGCTCACCGGGGCAGGGAGAGACCCAGTACTTC
V: TRBV18
J: TRBJ2-5
length: 13
size: NA
D: NA

CDR3: CASSLAWDRGYAGELFF
DNA: TGCGCCAGCAGCTTGGCGTGGGACAGGGGATACGCCGGGGAGCTGTTTTTT
V: TRBV5-1
J: TRBJ2-2
length: 17
size: NA
D: TRBD1

CDR3: CASSLETSGTPSTDTQYF
DNA: TGTGCCAGCAGCTTAGAAACTAGCGGGACTCCTAGCACAGATACGCAGTATTTT
V: TRBV7-6
J: TRBJ2-3
length: 18
size: NA
D: TRBD2

CDR3: CASSVDLLSDTIYF
DNA: TGTGCCAGCAGCGTAGATTTACTTTCGGACACCATATATTTT
V: TRBV9
J: TRBJ1-3
length: 14
size: NA
D: NA

CDR3: CASSPGTGAYEQYF
DNA: TGTGCCAGCAGCCCAGGGACAGGGGCCTACGAGCAGTACTTC
V: TRBV7-3
J: TRBJ2-7
length: 14
size: NA
D: TRBD1